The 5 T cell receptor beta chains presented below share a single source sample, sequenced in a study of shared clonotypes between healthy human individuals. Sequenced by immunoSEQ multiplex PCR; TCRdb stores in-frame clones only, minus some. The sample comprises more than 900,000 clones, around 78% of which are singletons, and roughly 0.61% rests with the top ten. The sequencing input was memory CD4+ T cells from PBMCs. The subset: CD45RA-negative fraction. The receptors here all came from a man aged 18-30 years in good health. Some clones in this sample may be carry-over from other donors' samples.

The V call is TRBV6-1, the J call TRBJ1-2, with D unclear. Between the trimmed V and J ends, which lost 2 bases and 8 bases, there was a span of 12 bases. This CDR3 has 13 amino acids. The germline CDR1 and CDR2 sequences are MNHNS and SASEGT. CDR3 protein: CASSENSLRGYTF. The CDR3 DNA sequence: TGTGCCAGCAGTGAAAACAGCTTGAGGGGCTACACCTTC.

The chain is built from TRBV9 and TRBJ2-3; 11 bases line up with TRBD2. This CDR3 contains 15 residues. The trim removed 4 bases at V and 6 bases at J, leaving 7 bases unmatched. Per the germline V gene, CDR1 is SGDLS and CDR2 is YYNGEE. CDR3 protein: CASSPIGLAGDTQYF. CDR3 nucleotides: TGTGCCAGCAGCCCCATAGGACTAGCGGGCGATACGCAGTATTTT.

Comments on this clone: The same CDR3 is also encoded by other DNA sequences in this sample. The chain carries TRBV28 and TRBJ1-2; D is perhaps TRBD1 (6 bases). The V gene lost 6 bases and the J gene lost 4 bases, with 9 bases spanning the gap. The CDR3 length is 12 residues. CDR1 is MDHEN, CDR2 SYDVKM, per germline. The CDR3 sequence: CASSRTVYGYTF. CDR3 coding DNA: TGTGCCAGCAGCCGGACAGTCTATGGCTACACCTTC.

The DNA for the CDR3 is TGTGCCACCAGCAGAGATTGGCTACCTCCTAGGGGTTCCGGAAACACCATATATTTT. Protein sequence: CATSRDWLPPRGSGNTIYF. This sequence joins TRBV15 and TRBJ1-3; perhaps TRBD1 as D (5 bases). The V gene lost 0 bases and the J gene lost 4 bases, with 22 bases spanning the gap. From germline, CDR1 is LNHNV and CDR2 YYDKDF (reference sequence). CDR3 size: 19 residues.

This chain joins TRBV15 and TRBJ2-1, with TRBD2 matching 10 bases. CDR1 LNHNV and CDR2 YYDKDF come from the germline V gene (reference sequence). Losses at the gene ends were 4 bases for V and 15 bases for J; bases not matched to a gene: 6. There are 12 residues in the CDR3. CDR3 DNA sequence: TGTGCCACCAGCACCCTAGCGGGAGAATCGTTCTTC. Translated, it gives CATSTLAGESFF. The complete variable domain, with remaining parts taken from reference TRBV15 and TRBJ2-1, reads DAMVIQNPRYQVTQFGKPVTLSCSQTLNHNVMYWYQQKSSQAPKLLFHYYDKDFNNEADTPDNFQSRRPNTSFCFLDIRSPGLGDTAMYLCATSTLAGESFFGPGTRLTVL.